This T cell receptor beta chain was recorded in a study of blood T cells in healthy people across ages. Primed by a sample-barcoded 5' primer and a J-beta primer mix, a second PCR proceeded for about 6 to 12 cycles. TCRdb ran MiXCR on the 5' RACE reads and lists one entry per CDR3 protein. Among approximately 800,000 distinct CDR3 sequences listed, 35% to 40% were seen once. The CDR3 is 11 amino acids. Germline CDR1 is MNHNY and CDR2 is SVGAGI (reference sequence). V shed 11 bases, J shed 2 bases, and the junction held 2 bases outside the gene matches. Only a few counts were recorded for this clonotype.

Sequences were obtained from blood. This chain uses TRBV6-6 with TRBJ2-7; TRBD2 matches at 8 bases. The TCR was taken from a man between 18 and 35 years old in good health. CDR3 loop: CACGGPYEQYF. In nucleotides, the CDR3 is TGTGCCTGCGGGGGGCCCTACGAGCAGTACTTC.